A single T cell receptor (beta chain) is shown here with its context. CDR3 length: 19 amino acids. The V gene lost 4 bases and the J gene lost 0 bases, with 21 bases spanning the gap. The germline V gene has CDR1 SGHDN and CDR2 FVKESK. Libraries were prepared by immunoSEQ multiplex PCR; TCRdb keeps only in-frame clonotypes and omits some of them. The sample yields 45,000 to 50,000 clones, around 85% seen once. This sample was taken from a study of T cells in tumors after PD-1 blockade. About the study: Peripheral blood samples averaged approximately 33,000 unique clonotypes and around 120,000 templates.

The sequence was obtained from a human donor with advanced basal cell or squamous cell carcinoma (not recorded which). The chain links TRBV14 to TRBJ2-2, with D uncertain. The sample consisted of PBMCs, taken before anti-PD-1 therapy. In DNA form, the CDR3 reads TGTGCCAGCAGCCCCCTAAAATTTAACCACCGCGCGAACACCGGGGAGCTGTTTTTT. This sequence encodes CASSPLKFNHRANTGELFF.